This TCR beta chain was captured by sequencing in a study of T cells in Graves' hyperthyroidism and ophthalmopathy. Amplified TCR beta CDR3 regions derived from RNA transcripts. First-round RT-PCR targeting the TCR CDR3 was performed with the HTBI primer set. TCRdb re-called the multiplex PCR reads with MiXCR, one entry per CDR3 protein. The sample holds around 600,000 distinct CDR3 sequences, 12% to 15% seen once. A word on this clonotype: The antigen is not known.

Study conclusions and caveats: Most thyroid clonotypes expanded above 0.001 were also detected in blood.

Patients with ophthalmopathy all had a Clinical Activity Score of at least 3, a NOSPECS grade of at least 4 and duration under 3 months. In making diagnoses, clinical symptoms, serum thyroxine and TRAb, thyroid ultrasound and orbital computed tomography were all used. The CDR3 is made up of 12 amino acids. With 5 bases removed from V and 1 base from J, the gap between germline ends came to 6 bases. The germline CDR1 and CDR2 sequences are SQVTM and ANQGSEA. Sample: blood. This sequence was found in a woman between 18 and 29 years old with Graves' ophthalmopathy. The chain carries TRBV29-1 and TRBJ2-4; D gene uncertain. The CDR3 region is CSVLLAKNIQYF. The CDR3 coding sequence is TGCAGCGTTCTCCTTGCCAAAAACATTCAGTACTTC.